These 5 T cell receptor beta chains originate from one sample sequenced in a study of blood T cell repertoires in COVID-19. Only in-frame clones appear in the TCRdb table, and some are missing; sequencing was by immunoSEQ multiplex PCR. The table lists fewer than 150,000 clones, about 75% of them singletons, with around 18% in the top ten. Sequencing input: peripheral blood. The receptors shown here come from a man at least 80 years old with acute or convalescent COVID-19.

This clone was recorded only once. V gene TRBV23-1 combines with J gene TRBJ2-7; TRBD1 might be the D (5 bases). TRBV23-1 is recorded as an ORF, its role being uncertain. The CDR3 totals 16 residues. Trimming left V 2 bases short and J 4 bases short, with 18 bases between. This CDR3 reads CASSQPPLGREYEQYF. The CDR3 DNA is TGCGCCAGCAGTCAACCTCCTTTGGGCAGGGAATACGAGCAGTACTTC.

The chain's CDR3 is CASSPEGSYSNQPQHF. In DNA, the CDR3 is TGTGCCAGCTCACCGGAGGGAAGCTATAGCAATCAGCCCCAGCATTTT. V gene TRBV18 combines with J gene TRBJ1-5; D remains unclear. The CDR3 has 16 amino acids. The V end lost 3 bases, the J end lost 0 bases, and 12 bases lay between the germline ends. Germline values: CDR1 KGHSH, CDR2 LQKENI.

This clone was recorded only once. The chain has TRBV6-4 and TRBJ2-5, with D possibly TRBD1 on 5 matching bases. Germline CDR1 and CDR2: MRHNA and SNTAGT. V was trimmed by 0 bases and J by 5 bases, leaving 10 bases between them. The CDR3 sequence is 14 residues long. CDR3 nucleotide sequence: TGTGCCAGCAGTGACTCTCAGGGTTGGGAGACCCAGTACTTC. Translated, it gives CASSDSQGWETQYF.

The rearrangement uses TRBV15 and TRBJ1-5; the match to TRBD1 covers 7 bases. The germline gives CDR1 LNHNV, CDR2 YYDKDF (reference sequence). The junction had 21 bases not matched to a gene; V was cut back by 3 bases and J by 1 base. This CDR3 contains 21 residues. The CDR3 region has the DNA TGTGCCACCAGCAGCCGCCAGGCCCCAAGAGGGGGCAGGATCAGCAATCAGCCCCAGCATTTT. Protein: CATSSRQAPRGGRISNQPQHF.

The rearrangement joins TRBV3-1 (or the pseudogene TRBV3-2) to TRBJ1-5; the D gene is possibly TRBD1 (5 bases). Germline V gene data show CDR1 as LGHDT and CDR2 as YNNKEL (reference sequence). V was trimmed by 3 bases and J by 6 bases, leaving 12 bases between them. The CDR3 totals 14 residues. For the CDR3, the DNA is TGTGCCAGCAGCCAGGTTGGGGCCCGTCAGCCCCAGCATTTT. Protein sequence: CASSQVGARQPQHF.